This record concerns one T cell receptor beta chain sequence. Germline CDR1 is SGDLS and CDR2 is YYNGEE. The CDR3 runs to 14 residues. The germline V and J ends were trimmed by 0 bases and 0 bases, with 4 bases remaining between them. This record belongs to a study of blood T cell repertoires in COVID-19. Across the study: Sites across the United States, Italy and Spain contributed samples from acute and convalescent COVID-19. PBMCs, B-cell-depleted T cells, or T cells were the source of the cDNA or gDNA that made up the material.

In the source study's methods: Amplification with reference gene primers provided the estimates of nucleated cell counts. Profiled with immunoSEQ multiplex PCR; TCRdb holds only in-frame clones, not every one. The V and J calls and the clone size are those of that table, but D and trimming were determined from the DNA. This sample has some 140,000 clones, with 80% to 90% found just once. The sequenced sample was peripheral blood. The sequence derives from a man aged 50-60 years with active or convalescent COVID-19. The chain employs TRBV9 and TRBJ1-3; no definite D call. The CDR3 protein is CASSVASSGNTIYF. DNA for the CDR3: TGTGCCAGCAGCGTAGCCAGCTCTGGAAACACCATATATTTT.